Here is one T cell receptor beta chain with its context. This sample is part of a study of cytomegalovirus exposure and HLA in healthy donors. Repertoires were generated with immunoSEQ multiplex PCR, while TCRdb's copy carries only in-frame clones and drops some. In the table there are roughly 130,000 clones, roughly 86% of which are singletons. CDR1 is MNHEY, CDR2 SVGAGI, per germline. The CDR3 extends over 12 amino acids. Trimming took 10 bases from V and 2 from J, leaving 11 bases between them. The chain combines TRBV6-5 with TRBJ2-5; possibly TRBD2 for D (5 bases). Sequenced: PBMCs. This clonotype originated in a man younger than 45 in good health and CMV-seronegative. CDR3: CATRLNQETQYF. CDR3 in DNA: TGTGCCACACGACTAAATCAAGAGACCCAGTACTTC.